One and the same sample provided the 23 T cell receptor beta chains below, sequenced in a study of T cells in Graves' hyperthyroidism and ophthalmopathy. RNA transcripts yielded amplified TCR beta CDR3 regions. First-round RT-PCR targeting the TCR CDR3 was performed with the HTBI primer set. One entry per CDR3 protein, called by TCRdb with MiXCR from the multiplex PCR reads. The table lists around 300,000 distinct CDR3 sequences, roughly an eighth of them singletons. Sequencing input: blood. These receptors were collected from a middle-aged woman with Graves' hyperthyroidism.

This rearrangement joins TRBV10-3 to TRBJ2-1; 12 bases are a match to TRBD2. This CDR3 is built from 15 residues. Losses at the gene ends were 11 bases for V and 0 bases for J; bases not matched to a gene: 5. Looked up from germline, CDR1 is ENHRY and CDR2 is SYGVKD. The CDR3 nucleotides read TGTGCCGCAATGACTAGCGGGAGCTCCTACAATGAGCAGTTCTTC. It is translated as CAAMTSGSSYNEQFF.

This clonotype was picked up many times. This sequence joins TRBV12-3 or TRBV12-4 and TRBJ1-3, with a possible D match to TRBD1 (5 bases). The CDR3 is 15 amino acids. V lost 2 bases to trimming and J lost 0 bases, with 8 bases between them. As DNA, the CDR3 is TGTGCCAGCAGTTTATCTACAGGCTCTGGAAACACCATATATTTT. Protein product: CASSLSTGSGNTIYF.

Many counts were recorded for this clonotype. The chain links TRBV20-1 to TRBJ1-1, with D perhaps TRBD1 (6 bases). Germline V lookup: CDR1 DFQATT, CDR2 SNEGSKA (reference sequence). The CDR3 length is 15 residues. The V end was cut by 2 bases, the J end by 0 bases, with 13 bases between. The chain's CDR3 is CSARQNRAMNTEAFF. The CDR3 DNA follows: TGCAGTGCTAGACAAAACAGGGCCATGAACACTGAAGCTTTCTTT.

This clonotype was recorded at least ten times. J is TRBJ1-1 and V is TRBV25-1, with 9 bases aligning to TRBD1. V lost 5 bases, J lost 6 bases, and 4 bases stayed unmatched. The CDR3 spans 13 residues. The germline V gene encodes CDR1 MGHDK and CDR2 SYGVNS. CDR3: CASSFTGGPEAFF. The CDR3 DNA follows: TGTGCCAGCAGTTTCACAGGGGGCCCTGAAGCTTTCTTT.

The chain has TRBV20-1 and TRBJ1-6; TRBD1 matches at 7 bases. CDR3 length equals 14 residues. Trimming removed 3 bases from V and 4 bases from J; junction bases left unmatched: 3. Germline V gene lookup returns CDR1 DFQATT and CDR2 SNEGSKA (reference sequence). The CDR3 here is CSASPGQYNSPLHF. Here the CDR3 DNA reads TGCAGTGCTAGTCCGGGACAGTATAATTCACCCCTCCACTTT.

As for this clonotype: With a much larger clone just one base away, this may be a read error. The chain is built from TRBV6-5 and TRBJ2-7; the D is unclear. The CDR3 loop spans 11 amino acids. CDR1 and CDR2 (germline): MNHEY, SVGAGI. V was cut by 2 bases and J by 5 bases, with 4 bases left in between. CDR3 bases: TGTGCCAGCAGTTACGTCCACGAGCAGTACTTC. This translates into CASSYVHEQYF.

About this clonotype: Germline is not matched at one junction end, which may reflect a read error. CDR3 bases: TGTCCCAGCACCAGGACAGCTAAGTCAGATACCCAGTATTTT. Its protein is CPSTRTAKSDTQYF. The genes are TRBV12-3 or TRBV12-4 and TRBJ2-3; D might be TRBD1 (6 bases). This CDR3 comprises 14 residues.

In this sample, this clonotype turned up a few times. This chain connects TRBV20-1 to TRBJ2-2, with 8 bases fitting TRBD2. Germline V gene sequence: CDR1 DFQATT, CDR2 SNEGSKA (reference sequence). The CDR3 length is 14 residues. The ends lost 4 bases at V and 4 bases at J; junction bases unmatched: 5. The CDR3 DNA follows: TGCAGTGCTAAGCGGGGGAGCCGCACCGGGGAGCTGTTTTTT. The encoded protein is CSAKRGSRTGELFF.

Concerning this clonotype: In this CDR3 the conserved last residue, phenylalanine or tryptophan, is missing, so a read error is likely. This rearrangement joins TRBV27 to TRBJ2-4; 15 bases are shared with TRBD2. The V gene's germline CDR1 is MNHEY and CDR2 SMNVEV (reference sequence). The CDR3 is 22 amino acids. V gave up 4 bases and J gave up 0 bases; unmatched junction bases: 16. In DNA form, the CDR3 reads TGTGCCAGCAGTTCGGGGGGTGGACTAGCGGGAGGGAGACTCCTAGCCAAAAACATTCAGTACCTC. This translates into CASSSGGGLAGGRLLAKNIQYL.

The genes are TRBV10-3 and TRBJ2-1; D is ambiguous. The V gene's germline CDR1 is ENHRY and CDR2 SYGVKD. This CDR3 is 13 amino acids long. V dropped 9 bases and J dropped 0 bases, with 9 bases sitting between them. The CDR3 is CAIALGSYNEQFF. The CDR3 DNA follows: TGTGCCATAGCGTTAGGCTCCTACAATGAGCAGTTCTTC.

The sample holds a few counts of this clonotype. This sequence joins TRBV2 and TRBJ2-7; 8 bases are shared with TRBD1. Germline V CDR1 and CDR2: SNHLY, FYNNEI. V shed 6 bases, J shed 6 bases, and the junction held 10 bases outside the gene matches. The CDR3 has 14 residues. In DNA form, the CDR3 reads TGTGCCAGCAGGGGGGACAGGACATTGATCGAGCAGTACTTC. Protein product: CASRGDRTLIEQYF. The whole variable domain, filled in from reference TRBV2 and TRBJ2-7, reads EPEVTQTPSHQVTQMGQEVILRCVPISNHLYFYWYRQILGQKVEFLVSFYNNEISEKSEIFDDQFSVERPDGSNFTLKIRSTKLEDSAMYFCASRGDRTLIEQYFGPGTRLTVT.

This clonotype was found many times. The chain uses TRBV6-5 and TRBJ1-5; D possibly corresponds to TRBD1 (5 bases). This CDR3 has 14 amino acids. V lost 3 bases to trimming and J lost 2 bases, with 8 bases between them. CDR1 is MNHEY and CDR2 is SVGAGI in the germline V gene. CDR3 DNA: TGTGCCAGCAGTTATGTGGGGGGCAATCAGCCCCAGCATTTT. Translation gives CASSYVGGNQPQHF.

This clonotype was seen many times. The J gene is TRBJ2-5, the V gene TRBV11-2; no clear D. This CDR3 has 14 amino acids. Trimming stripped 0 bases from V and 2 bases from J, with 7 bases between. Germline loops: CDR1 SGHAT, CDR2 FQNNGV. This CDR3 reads CASSLEPAQETQYF. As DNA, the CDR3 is TGTGCCAGCAGCTTAGAGCCAGCACAAGAGACCCAGTACTTC.

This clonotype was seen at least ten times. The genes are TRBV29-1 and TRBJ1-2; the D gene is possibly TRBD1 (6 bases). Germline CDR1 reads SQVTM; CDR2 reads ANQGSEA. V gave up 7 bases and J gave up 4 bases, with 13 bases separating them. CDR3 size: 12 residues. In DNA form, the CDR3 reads TGCAGCGCCCTGGACAGCGTCTATGGCTACACCTTC. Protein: CSALDSVYGYTF.

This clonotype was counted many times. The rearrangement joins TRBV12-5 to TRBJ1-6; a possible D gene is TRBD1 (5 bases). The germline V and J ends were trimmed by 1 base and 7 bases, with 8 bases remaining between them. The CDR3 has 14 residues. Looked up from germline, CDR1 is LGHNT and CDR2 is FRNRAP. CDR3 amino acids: CASGLETGNSPLHF. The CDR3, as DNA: TGTGCTAGTGGTTTGGAAACAGGAAATTCACCCCTCCACTTT. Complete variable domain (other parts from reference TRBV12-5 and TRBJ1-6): DARVTQTPRHKVTEMGQEVTMRCQPILGHNTVFWYRQTMMQGLELLAYFRNRAPLDDSGMPKDRFSAEMPDATLATLKIQPSEPRDSAVYFCASGLETGNSPLHFGNGTRLTVT.

CDR3 bases: TGTGCCAGTAGTATCCAGCTAGCGGGGTACACCGGGGAGCTGTTTTTT. Protein: CASSIQLAGYTGELFF. The chain carries TRBV19 and TRBJ2-2; 9 nucleotides match TRBD2. CDR1 and CDR2 (germline): LNHDA, SQIVND (reference sequence). The ends lost 3 bases at V and 3 bases at J; junction bases unmatched: 5. This CDR3 region has 16 residues.

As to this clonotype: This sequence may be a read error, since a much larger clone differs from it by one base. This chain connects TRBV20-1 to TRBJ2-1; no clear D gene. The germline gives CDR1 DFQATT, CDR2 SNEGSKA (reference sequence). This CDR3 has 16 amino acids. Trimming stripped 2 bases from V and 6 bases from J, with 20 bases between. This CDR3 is CSARPTSLGRRNEQFF. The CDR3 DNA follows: TGCAGTGCTAGACCTACCTCTCTAGGGCGACGCAATGAGCAGTTCTTC.

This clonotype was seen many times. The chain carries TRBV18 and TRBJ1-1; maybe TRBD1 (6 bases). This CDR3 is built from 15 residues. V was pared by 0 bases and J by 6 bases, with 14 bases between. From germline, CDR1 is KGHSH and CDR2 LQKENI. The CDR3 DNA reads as TGTGCCAGCTCACCACCGGAGGGGGGGAGGGCTGAAGCTTTCTTT. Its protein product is CASSPPEGGRAEAFF.

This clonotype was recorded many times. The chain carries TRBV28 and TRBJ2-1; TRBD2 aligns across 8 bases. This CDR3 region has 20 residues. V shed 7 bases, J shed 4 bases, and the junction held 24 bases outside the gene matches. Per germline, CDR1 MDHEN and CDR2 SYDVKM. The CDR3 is CASISPLEAGGGGLYNEQFF. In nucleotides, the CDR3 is TGTGCCAGCATTTCACCCCTCGAGGCGGGAGGCGGTGGGCTTTACAATGAGCAGTTCTTC.

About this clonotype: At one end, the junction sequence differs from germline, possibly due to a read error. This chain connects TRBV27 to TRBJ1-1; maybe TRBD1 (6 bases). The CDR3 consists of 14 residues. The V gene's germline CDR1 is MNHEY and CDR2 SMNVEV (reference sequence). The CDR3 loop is CASGFAGANTEAFF. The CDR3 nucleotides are TGTGCCAGCGGTTTTGCGGGGGCGAACACTGAAGCTTTCTTT.

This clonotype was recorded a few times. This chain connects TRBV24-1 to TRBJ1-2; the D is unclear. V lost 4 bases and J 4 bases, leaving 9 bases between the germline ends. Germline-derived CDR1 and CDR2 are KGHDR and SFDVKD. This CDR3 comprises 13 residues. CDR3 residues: CATSDPNLYGYTF. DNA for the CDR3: TGTGCCACCAGTGACCCAAACCTCTATGGCTACACCTTC.

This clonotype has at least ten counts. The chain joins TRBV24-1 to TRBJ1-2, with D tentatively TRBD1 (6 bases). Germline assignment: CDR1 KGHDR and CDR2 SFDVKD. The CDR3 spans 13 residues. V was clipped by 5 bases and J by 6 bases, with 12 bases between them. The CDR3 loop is CATSGPQGNGYTF. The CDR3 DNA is TGTGCCACCAGTGGACCACAGGGAAATGGCTACACCTTC.

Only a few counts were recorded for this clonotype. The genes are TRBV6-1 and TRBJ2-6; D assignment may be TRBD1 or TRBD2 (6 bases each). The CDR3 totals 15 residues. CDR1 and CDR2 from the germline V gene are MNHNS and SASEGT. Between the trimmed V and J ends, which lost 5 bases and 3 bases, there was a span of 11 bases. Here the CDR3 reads CASSSQGGGANVLTF. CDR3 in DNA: TGTGCCAGCAGTTCACAGGGAGGTGGGGCCAACGTCCTGACTTTC.